Presented here are 21 T cell receptor beta chains from one specimen sequenced in a study of blood T cell repertoires in COVID-19. Repertoires were generated with immunoSEQ multiplex PCR, while TCRdb's copy carries only in-frame clones and drops some. The sample yields 250,000 to 300,000 clones, roughly 86% seen once. What was sequenced was peripheral blood. The source of these receptors is a man aged 18-30 years with active or convalescent COVID-19.

The V gene is TRBV9, the J gene TRBJ1-1; 8 bases are a match to TRBD1. This CDR3 region has 14 residues. Germline CDR1 and CDR2: SGDLS and YYNGEE. J was trimmed by 7 bases and V by 3 bases; bases with no gene match: 8. The CDR3 sequence is CASSGDRGRNEAFF. The CDR3, as DNA: TGTGCCAGCAGCGGCGACAGGGGAAGGAATGAAGCTTTCTTT.

The chain recombines TRBV19 with TRBJ1-1; TRBD1 matches 7 bases. V gave up 10 bases and J gave up 3 bases; unmatched junction bases: 11. In germline, CDR1 is LNHDA, CDR2 SQIVND (reference sequence). The CDR3 sequence is 14 residues long. The CDR3 bases are TGTGCCACTAGGGAGGGGGCGGTTGACACTGAAGCTTTCTTT. It specifies CATREGAVDTEAFF.

The chain carries TRBV28 and TRBJ1-2; 7 bases match TRBD1. V lost 1 base, J lost 7 bases, and 9 bases stayed unmatched. Germline lookup yields CDR1 MDHEN and CDR2 SYDVKM. CDR3 size: 15 residues. The CDR3 spells CASSLYPGGLLGYTF. The DNA of the CDR3 is TGTGCCAGCAGTTTATATCCAGGGGGTCTCCTTGGCTACACCTTC.

The rearrangement joins TRBV19 to TRBJ2-7; a weak D match, TRBD2 (6 bases). Trimming removed 5 bases from V and 7 bases from J, with 21 bases in between. This CDR3 contains 15 residues. Germline-derived CDR1 and CDR2 are LNHDA and SQIVND (reference sequence). The CDR3 is CASSPSPTSQGEQYF. DNA for the CDR3: TGTGCCAGTAGTCCCAGTCCGACTAGTCAGGGAGAGCAGTACTTC.

The rearrangement links TRBV6-2 or TRBV6-3 to TRBJ2-3; D possibly corresponds to TRBD2 (7 bases). V was cut by 5 bases and J by 2 bases, with 17 bases left in between. Germline V gene data show CDR1 as MNHEY and CDR2 as SVGEGT. The CDR3 extends over 16 amino acids. The CDR3 DNA reads TGTGCCAGCAGTGGAGGCGGGGGCTATAACACAGATACGCAGTATTTT. As protein: CASSGGGGYNTDTQYF.

This chain links TRBV10-1 with TRBJ2-2; perhaps TRBD1 as D (5 bases). Germline values: CDR1 WNHNN, CDR2 SYGVQD (reference sequence). The CDR3 extends over 14 amino acids. Trimming took off 2 bases at V and 5 bases at J, with 9 bases between the two ends. The CDR3 sequence is CASSEAGRTGELFF. Written as DNA, the CDR3 is TGCGCCAGCAGTGAGGCAGGGCGAACCGGGGAGCTGTTTTTT.

This chain uses TRBV19 with TRBJ2-2; TRBD2 matches at 11 bases. Trimming at V came to 6 bases and at J to 4 bases, leaving 7 bases not matched to a gene. This CDR3 is built from 16 residues. Germline loops: CDR1 LNHDA, CDR2 SQIVND (reference sequence). For the CDR3, the DNA is TGTGCCAGTAGCCAACTAGCGGGAGCGGCCACCGGGGAGCTGTTTTTT. This sequence encodes CASSQLAGAATGELFF.

This clone was seen a few times. The chain links TRBV11-3 to TRBJ2-1; TRBD1 matches 7 bases. Germline V gene lookup returns CDR1 SGHNT and CDR2 YENEEA. J lost 6 bases, V lost 7 bases, and 0 bases had no gene match. CDR3 length: 11 amino acids. The DNA of the CDR3 is TGTGCCAGCACAGGGGGCAATGAGCAGTTCTTC. Residues: CASTGGNEQFF.

This clone was recorded only once. The rearrangement uses TRBV7-6 and TRBJ2-7; 13 nucleotides align to TRBD2. With 5 bases clipped from V and 3 bases from J, the junction kept 13 bases outside the gene matches. The CDR3 consists of 18 residues. Germline loops: CDR1 SGHVS, CDR2 FNYEAQ. Written as DNA, the CDR3 is TGTGCCAGCAGCCTTCGCGGACTAGCGGGAGACGAGAACTACGAGCAGTACTTC. Translating it yields CASSLRGLAGDENYEQYF.

This chain links TRBV18 with TRBJ1-4; D gene uncertain. This CDR3 comprises 14 residues. Germline V gene sequence: CDR1 KGHSH, CDR2 LQKENI. Trimming shortened V by 6 bases and J by 5 bases, and 13 bases separated the two germline ends. This CDR3 reads CASSPGGGNEKLFF. CDR3 sequence (DNA): TGTGCCAGCTCCCCCGGAGGAGGGAATGAAAAACTGTTTTTT.

In this sample, this clone turned up once. The chain has TRBV30 and TRBJ1-2; D might be TRBD1 (6 bases). This CDR3 is 13 amino acids long. Deletions cut 0 bases from V and 6 bases from J, with 11 bases between. Germline V gene data show CDR1 as GTSNPN and CDR2 as SVGIG (reference sequence). CDR3 residues: CAWSVGGVHGYTF. CDR3 bases: TGTGCCTGGAGTGTAGGGGGGGTCCATGGCTACACCTTC.

The chain has TRBV2 and TRBJ2-1; no definite D call. The ends were cut back, 6 bases at V and 3 bases at J, with 3 bases in the middle. This CDR3 has 11 residues. Germline lookup yields CDR1 SNHLY and CDR2 FYNNEI. CDR3 region: CASSVYNEQFF. The CDR3 DNA reads as TGTGCCAGCAGCGTCTACAATGAGCAGTTCTTC. Full variable domain (outside the CDR3, taken from reference TRBV2 and TRBJ2-1): EPEVTQTPSHQVTQMGQEVILRCVPISNHLYFYWYRQILGQKVEFLVSFYNNEISEKSEIFDDQFSVERPDGSNFTLKIRSTKLEDSAMYFCASSVYNEQFFGPGTRLTVL.

This CDR3 is CASSSRTSGRADEQFF. Here the CDR3 DNA reads TGTGCCAGCTCATCGCGAACTAGCGGGAGAGCGGATGAGCAGTTCTTC. The chain joins TRBV18 to TRBJ2-1; TRBD2 matches at 11 bases. V lost 5 bases, J lost 8 bases, and 11 bases stayed unmatched. The germline V gene encodes CDR1 KGHSH and CDR2 LQKENI. The CDR3 has 16 amino acids.

The chain couples TRBV11-3 to TRBJ2-3; TRBD1 might be the D (5 bases). Germline V gene lookup returns CDR1 SGHNT and CDR2 YENEEA. This CDR3 contains 15 residues. Between the trimmed V and J ends, which lost 6 bases and 2 bases, there was a span of 15 bases. The CDR3 bases are TGTGCCAGCAGACGTGGGGCGACATACACAGATACGCAGTATTTT. Encoded protein: CASRRGATYTDTQYF.

The chain uses TRBV28 and TRBJ1-3; D is unresolved. CDR1 and CDR2 (germline): MDHEN, SYDVKM. Trimming removed 6 bases from V and 4 bases from J, with 10 bases in between. This CDR3 spans 13 amino acids. DNA of the CDR3: TGTGCCAGCAGCCTCACAGTCGGAAACACCATATATTTT. It translates to CASSLTVGNTIYF.

The rearrangement links TRBV5-4 to TRBJ2-7; 11 positions match TRBD2. V lost 4 bases and J lost 9; bases outside the gene matches: 15. The CDR3 consists of 16 residues. Germline CDR1 reads SGHNT; CDR2 reads YYREEE (reference sequence). For the CDR3, the DNA is TGTGCCAGCAGCCAGGAACTAGCGGGAGTTGATTTTGGGCAGTACTTC. Protein: CASSQELAGVDFGQYF.

The chain recombines TRBV4-2 with TRBJ1-2; the D is unclear. The CDR3 sequence is 14 residues long. Germline V CDR1 and CDR2: LGHNA, YNFKEQ. V lost 1 base and J lost 5, with 11 bases in between. DNA of the CDR3: TGTGCCAGCAGCCAAGCAGGCGTACTTTATGGCTACACCTTC. Amino acid sequence: CASSQAGVLYGYTF.

The chain uses TRBV19 and TRBJ2-1, with 9 bases lining up with TRBD2. V gave up 2 bases and J gave up 3 bases; unmatched junction bases: 8. The CDR3 extends over 17 amino acids. The germline CDR1 and CDR2 sequences are LNHDA and SQIVND (reference sequence). The CDR3 DNA sequence: TGTGCCAGTAGTATAAGGGGTAGCGGGAGCGTCTACAATGAGCAGTTCTTC. This codes for CASSIRGSGSVYNEQFF.

This sequence joins TRBV19 and TRBJ2-2, with D perhaps TRBD1 (5 bases). The CDR3 is made up of 11 amino acids. CDR1 and CDR2 (germline): LNHDA, SQIVND (reference sequence). V was pared by 7 bases and J by 6 bases, with 6 bases between. For the CDR3, the DNA is TGTGCCAGTAAAGGGGCCGGGGAGCTGTTTTTT. Protein product: CASKGAGELFF.

This clone was seen a single time. This chain links TRBV24-1 with TRBJ2-7, with 7 bases aligning to TRBD1. Germline CDR1 KGHDR, CDR2 SFDVKD. This CDR3 contains 13 residues. V lost 3 bases, J lost 6 bases, and 4 bases stayed unmatched. CDR3 amino acids: CATSDGTALEQYF. For the CDR3, the DNA is TGTGCCACCAGTGATGGGACAGCCCTCGAGCAGTACTTC.

J is TRBJ2-2 and V is TRBV24-1; a possible D gene is TRBD1 (6 bases). The CDR3 has 15 amino acids. V was cut by 3 bases and J by 3 bases, with 10 bases left in between. In germline, CDR1 is KGHDR, CDR2 SFDVKD. The CDR3 protein is CATSDPQGYTGELFF. In nucleotides, the CDR3 is TGTGCCACCAGTGATCCTCAGGGGTACACCGGGGAGCTGTTTTTT.